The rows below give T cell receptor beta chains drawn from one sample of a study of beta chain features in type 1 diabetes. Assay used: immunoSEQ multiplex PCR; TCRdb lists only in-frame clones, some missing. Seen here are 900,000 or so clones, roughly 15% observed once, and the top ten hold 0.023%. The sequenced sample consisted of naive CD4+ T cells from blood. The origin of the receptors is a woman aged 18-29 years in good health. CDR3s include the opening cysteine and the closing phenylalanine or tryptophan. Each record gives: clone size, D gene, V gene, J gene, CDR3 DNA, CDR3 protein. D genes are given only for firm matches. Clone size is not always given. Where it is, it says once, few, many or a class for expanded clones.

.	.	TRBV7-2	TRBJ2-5	TGTGCCAGCAGCTTAGTGGGGGGAGAGACCCAGTACTTC	CASSLVGGETQYF
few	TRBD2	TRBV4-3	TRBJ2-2	TGCGCCAGCAGCCAGATGGGACTAGCGGGAGGGAATGGCGGGGAGCTGTTTTTT	CASSQMGLAGGNGGELFF
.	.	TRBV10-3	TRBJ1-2	TGTGCCATCAGTGTTGGCCCTAACTATGGCTACACCTTC	CAISVGPNYGYTF
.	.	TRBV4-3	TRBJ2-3	TGCGCCAGCAGCTCTGATTTGGGAAGTGGGGGAGATAACACAGATACGCAGTATTTT	CASSSDLGSGGDNTDTQYF
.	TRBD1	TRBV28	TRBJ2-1	TGTGCCAGCAGTGGACAGGGGGTTGAGCAGTTCTTC	CASSGQGVEQFF
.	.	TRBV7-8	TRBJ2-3	TGTGCCAGCAGCCTCGTTGGGGTCTCCACAGATACGCAGTATTTT	CASSLVGVSTDTQYF
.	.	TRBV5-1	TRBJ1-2	TGCGCCAGCAGCTTGGACAACGACTATGGCTACACCTTC	CASSLDNDYGYTF
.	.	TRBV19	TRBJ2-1	TGTGCCAGTAGTAGAGGGAGATACAATGAGCAGTTCTTC	CASSRGRYNEQFF
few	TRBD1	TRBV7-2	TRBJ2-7	TGTGCCAGCAGCTTAAGGGACAGGGAATACGAGCAGTACTTC	CASSLRDREYEQYF
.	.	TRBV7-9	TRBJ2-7	TGTGCCAGCAGCCGACAAGGTATTCCCTACGAGCAGTACTTC	CASSRQGIPYEQYF
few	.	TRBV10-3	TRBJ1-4	TGTGCCACCACACGTGCAACTAATGAAAAACTGTTTTTT	CATTRATNEKLFF
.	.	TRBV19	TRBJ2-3	TGTGCCAGTAGTCGGTCCCAAGTGACAGATACGCAGTATTTT	CASSRSQVTDTQYF
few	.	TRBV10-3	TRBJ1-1	TGTGCCATCACCTCACAGGGGAACACTGAAGCTTTCTTT	CAITSQGNTEAFF
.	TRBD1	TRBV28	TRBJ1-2	TGTGCCAGCAGGAAGCCGGGACAGAGCTATGGCTACACCTTC	CASRKPGQSYGYTF
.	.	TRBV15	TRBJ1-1	TGTGCCACCAGCAGAGCCCGCGCAAGGGCAGGGGCTCTGAACACTGAAGCTTTCTTT	CATSRARARAGALNTEAFF
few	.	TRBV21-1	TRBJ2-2	TGTGCCAGCAGCAAAGTGGGCCTAGCGGGAGTGGATACCGGGGAGCTGTTTTTT	CASSKVGLAGVDTGELFF
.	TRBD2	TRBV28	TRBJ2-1	TGTGCCAGCAGCCAAGGGCCCCTAGCGGGAGTCGGTAATGAGCAGTTCTTC	CASSQGPLAGVGNEQFF
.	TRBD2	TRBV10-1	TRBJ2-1	TGCGCCAGGAAGCGGGAGGAAAACAATGAGCAGTTCTTC	CARKREENNEQFF
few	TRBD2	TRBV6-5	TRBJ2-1	TGTGCCAGCAGTTACTCGCCTAGCGGGACTGCTTATGAGCAGTTCTTC	CASSYSPSGTAYEQFF
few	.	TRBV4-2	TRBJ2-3	TGTGCCAGCAGCCAAGATGGGTCACGTGTGGCAGATACGCAGTATTTT	CASSQDGSRVADTQYF
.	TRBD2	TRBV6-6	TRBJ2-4	TGTGCCAGCAGTTACCAGGCGGGAGTAACCAAAAACATTCAGTACTTC	CASSYQAGVTKNIQYF
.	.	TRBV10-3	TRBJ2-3	TGTGCCATCAGTGAGGGGGCGAGACACACAGATACGCAGTATTTT	CAISEGARHTDTQYF
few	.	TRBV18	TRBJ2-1	TGTGCCAGCTCACCACGGGGAGAGAATGAGCAGTTCTTC	CASSPRGENEQFF
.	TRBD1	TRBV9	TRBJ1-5	TGTGCCAGCAGCGTCGGGACAGGGGCTAGTCAGCCCCAGCATTTT	CASSVGTGASQPQHF
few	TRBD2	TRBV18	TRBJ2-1	TGTGCCAGCTCACCACCCGGGGCGGGAGTATACAATGAGCAGTTCTTC	CASSPPGAGVYNEQFF
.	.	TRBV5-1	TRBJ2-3	TGCGCCAGCAGCTTGGTCCGGACGCTCACAGATACGCAGTATTTT	CASSLVRTLTDTQYF
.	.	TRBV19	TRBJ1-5	TGTGCCAGTAAGAGTTTGGCAGGGGACGCTCAGCCCCAGCATTTT	CASKSLAGDAQPQHF
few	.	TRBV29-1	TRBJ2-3	TGCAGCGTTTCTGGCTCCACAGATACGCAGTATTTT	CSVSGSTDTQYF
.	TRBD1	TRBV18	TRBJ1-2	TGTGCCAGCTCACCAGTAACAGGGGAGGAAGTTTCCACCTTC	CASSPVTGEEVSTF
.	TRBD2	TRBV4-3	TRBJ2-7	TGCGCCAGCAGCCGGACACCGGGGACTAGCGGGAGTTCCTACGAGCAGTACTTC	CASSRTPGTSGSSYEQYF
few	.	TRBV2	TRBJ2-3	TGTGCCAGCAAACTGGGAGTGAGCACAGATACGCAGTATTTT	CASKLGVSTDTQYF
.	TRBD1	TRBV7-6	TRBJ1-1	TGTGCCAGCAGTTCTATACAGGGGCGGATAGGTGAAGCTTTCTTT	CASSSIQGRIGEAFF
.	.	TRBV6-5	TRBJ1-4	TGTGCCAGCAGTTACAATTTTGAAAAACTGTTTTTT	CASSYNFEKLFF
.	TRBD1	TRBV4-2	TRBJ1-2	TGTGCCAGCAGCCAGGATGGGACAGGGGCGTTTGGCTACACCTTC	CASSQDGTGAFGYTF
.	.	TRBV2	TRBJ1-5	TGTGCCAGCAGTGATATGAGGGTTACTTATCAGCCCCAGCATTTT	CASSDMRVTYQPQHF
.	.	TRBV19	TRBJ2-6	TGTGCCAGTAGATACGTTGGGGCCAACGTCCTGACTTTC	CASRYVGANVLTF
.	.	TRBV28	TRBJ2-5	TGTGCCAGCAGTAAGGCAGGGAGGAGAGAGACCCAGTACTTC	CASSKAGRRETQYF
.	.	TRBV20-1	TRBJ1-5	TGCAGTGCCTCGGGCAATCAGCCCCAGCATTTT	CSASGNQPQHF
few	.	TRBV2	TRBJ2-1	TGTGCCAGCAGTGAAGAGGGGCTCGTTTTCGATGAGCAGTTCTTC	CASSEEGLVFDEQFF
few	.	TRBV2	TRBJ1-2	TGTGCCAGCAAGCCATCGAACTATGGCTACACCTTC	CASKPSNYGYTF
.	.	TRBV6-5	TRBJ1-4	TGTGCCAGCAGTTACCCCGGGACGGAGAATGAAAAACTGTTTTTT	CASSYPGTENEKLFF
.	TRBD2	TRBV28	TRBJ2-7	TGTGCCAGCAGTTTCCTTTTGGGGGGAGGGCCTTCGTCGGTGCAGTACTTC	CASSFLLGGGPSSVQYF
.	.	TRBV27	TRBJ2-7	TGTGCCAGCAGCCGATACCGGGAGATACTCTACGAGCAGTACTTC	CASSRYREILYEQYF
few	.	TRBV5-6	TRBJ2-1	TGTGCCAGCAGCTTGGGGACCTCTTACAATGAGCAGTTCTTC	CASSLGTSYNEQFF
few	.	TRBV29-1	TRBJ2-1	TGCAGCGTGCCGGAGCAGTTCTTC	CSVPEQFF
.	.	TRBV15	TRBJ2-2	TGTGCCACCAGCAGAGAGCGGAACACCGGGGAGCTGTTTTTT	CATSRERNTGELFF
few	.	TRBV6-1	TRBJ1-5	TGTGCCAGCAGTGAAGCAGCAAATCAGCCCCAGCATTTT	CASSEAANQPQHF
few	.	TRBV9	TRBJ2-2	TGTGCCAGCAGCGCCCAGAACTCCCCCGGGGAGCTGTTTTTT	CASSAQNSPGELFF
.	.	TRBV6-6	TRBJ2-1	TGTGCCAGCAGCCCCCAGGGAGTAGCGAAGCAGTTCTTC	CASSPQGVAKQFF
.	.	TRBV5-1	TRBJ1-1	TGCGCCAGCGACGACCAGGACAGATCGAACACTGAAGCTTTCTTT	CASDDQDRSNTEAFF
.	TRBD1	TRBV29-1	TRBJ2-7	TGCAGCGTCAGGGGGTCCTACGAGCAGTACTTC	CSVRGSYEQYF
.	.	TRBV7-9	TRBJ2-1	TGTGCCAGCAGCTTATTGAGGGAGAGCTCCTACAATGAGCAGTTCTTC	CASSLLRESSYNEQFF
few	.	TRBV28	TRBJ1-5	TGTGCCAGCAGTTTACCGTTGCATCAGCCCCAGCATTTT	CASSLPLHQPQHF
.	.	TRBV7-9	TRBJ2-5	TGTGCCAGCAGCTTGTTTGACAGCCAAGAGACCCAGTACTTC	CASSLFDSQETQYF